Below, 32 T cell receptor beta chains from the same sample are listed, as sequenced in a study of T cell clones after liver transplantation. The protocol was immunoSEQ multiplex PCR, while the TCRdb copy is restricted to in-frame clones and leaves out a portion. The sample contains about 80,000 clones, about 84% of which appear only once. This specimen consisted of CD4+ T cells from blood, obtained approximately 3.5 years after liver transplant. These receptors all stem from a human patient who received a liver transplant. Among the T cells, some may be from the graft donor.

CDR3 loop: CASSFSRKLYGYTF. The CDR3 DNA reads TGTGCCAGCAGTTTTTCGAGGAAACTCTATGGCTACACCTTC. The chain recombines TRBV27 with TRBJ1-2; D is uncertain. Trimming removed 3 bases at V and 4 bases at J, with 12 bases between. The CDR3 spans 14 residues. The V gene's germline CDR1 is MNHEY and CDR2 SMNVEV (reference sequence).

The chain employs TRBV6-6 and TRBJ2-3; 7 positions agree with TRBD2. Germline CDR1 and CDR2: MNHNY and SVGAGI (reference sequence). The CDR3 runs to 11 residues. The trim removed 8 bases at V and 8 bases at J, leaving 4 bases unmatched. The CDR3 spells CASRREGTQYF. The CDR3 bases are TGTGCCAGCCGGAGGGAGGGTACGCAGTATTTT.

This CDR3 is CASSFRGEGSGNTIYF. The CDR3 nucleotides read TGTGCCAGCAGCTTCCGGGGAGAGGGGTCTGGAAACACCATATATTTT. V is TRBV7-9 and J is TRBJ1-3; a possible D gene is TRBD1 (5 bases). The CDR3 has 16 amino acids. Germline V lookup: CDR1 SEHNR, CDR2 FQNEAQ (reference sequence). Trimming cost V 3 bases and J 1 base, with 13 bases left between them.

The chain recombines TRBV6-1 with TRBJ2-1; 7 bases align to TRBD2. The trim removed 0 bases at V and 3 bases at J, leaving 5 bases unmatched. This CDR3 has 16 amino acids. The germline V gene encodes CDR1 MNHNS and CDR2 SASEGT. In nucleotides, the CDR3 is TGTGCCAGCAGTGAAGCCCCAGCGGGAATCTACAATGAGCAGTTCTTC. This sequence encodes CASSEAPAGIYNEQFF.

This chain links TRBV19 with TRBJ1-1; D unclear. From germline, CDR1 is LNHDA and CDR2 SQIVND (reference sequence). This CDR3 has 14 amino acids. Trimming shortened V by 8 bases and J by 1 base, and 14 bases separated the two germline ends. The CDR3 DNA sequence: TGTGCCAGTCACCAAGGACCGTCGAACACTGAAGCTTTCTTT. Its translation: CASHQGPSNTEAFF.

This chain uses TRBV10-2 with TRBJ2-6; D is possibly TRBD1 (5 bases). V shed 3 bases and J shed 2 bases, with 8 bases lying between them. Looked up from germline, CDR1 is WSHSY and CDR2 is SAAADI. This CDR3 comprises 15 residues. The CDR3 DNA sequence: TGCGCCAGCAGTGATACAGGAGCTGGGGCCAACGTCCTGACTTTC. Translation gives CASSDTGAGANVLTF.

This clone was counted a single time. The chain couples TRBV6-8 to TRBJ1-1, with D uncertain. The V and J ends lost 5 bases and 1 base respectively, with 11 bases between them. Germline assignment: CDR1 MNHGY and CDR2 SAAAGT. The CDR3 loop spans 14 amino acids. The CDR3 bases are TGTGCCAGCAGTCCCCCTACCAGGAACACTGAAGCTTTCTTT. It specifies CASSPPTRNTEAFF.

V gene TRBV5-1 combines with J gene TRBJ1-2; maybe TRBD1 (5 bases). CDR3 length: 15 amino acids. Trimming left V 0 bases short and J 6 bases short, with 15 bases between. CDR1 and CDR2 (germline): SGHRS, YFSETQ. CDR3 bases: TGCGCCAGCAGCTTGGCCGCTGGGGGTCCTGATGGCTACACCTTC. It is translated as CASSLAAGGPDGYTF. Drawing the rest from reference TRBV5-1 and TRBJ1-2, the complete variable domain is KAGVTQTPRYLIKTRGQQVTLSCSPISGHRSVSWYQQTPGQGLQFLFEYFSETQRNKGNFPGRFSGRQFSNSRSEMNVSTLELGDSALYLCASSLAAGGPDGYTFGSGTRLTVV.

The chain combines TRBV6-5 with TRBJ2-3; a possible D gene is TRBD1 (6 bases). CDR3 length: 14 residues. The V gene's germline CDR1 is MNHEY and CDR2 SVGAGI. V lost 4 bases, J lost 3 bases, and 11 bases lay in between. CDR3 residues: CASSSQGGTDTQYF. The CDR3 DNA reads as TGTGCCAGCAGTTCACAGGGCGGGACAGATACGCAGTATTTT.

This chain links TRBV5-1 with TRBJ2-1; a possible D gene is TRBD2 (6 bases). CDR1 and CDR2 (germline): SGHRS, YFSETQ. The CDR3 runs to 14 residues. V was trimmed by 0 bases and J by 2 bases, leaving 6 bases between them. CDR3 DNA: TGCGCCAGCAGCTTGGTAGCGGCCTACAATGAGCAGTTCTTC. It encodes CASSLVAAYNEQFF.

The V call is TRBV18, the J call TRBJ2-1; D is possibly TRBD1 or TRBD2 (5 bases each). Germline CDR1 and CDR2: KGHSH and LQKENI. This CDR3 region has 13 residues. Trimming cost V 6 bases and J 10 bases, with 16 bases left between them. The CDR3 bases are TGTGCCAGCTCTCTCACGCTAGGGGACGAGCAGTTCTTC. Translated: CASSLTLGDEQFF.

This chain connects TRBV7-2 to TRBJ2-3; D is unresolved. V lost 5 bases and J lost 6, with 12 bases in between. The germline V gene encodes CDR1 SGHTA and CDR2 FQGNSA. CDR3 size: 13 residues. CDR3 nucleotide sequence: TGTGCCAGCAGCACCGGCCTTTCGGATACGCAGTATTTT. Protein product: CASSTGLSDTQYF. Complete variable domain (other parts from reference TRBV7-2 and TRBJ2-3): GAGVSQSPSNKVTEKGKDVELRCDPISGHTALYWYRQSLGQGLEFLIYFQGNSAPDKSGLPSDRFSAERTGGSVSTLTIQRTQQEDSAVYLCASSTGLSDTQYFGPGTRLTVL.

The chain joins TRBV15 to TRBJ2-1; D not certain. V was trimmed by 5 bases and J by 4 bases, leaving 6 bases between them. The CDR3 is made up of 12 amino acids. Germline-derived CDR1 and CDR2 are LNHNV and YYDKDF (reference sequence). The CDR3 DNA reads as TGTGCCACCAGCGCCGGGTACAATGAGCAGTTCTTC. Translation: CATSAGYNEQFF.

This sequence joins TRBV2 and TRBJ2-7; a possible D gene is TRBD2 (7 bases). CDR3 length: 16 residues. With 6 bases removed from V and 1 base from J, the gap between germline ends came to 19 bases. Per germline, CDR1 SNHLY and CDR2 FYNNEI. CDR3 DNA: TGTGCCAGCAGGGCCGTAATCGGGGGGCTTTCCTACGAGCAGTACTTC. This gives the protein CASRAVIGGLSYEQYF.

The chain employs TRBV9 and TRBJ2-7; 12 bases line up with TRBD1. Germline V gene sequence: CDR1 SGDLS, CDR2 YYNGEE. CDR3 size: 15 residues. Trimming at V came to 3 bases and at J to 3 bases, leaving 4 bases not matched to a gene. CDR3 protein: CASSAGTGGLYEQYF. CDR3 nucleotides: TGTGCCAGCAGCGCGGGGACAGGGGGCCTCTACGAGCAGTACTTC.

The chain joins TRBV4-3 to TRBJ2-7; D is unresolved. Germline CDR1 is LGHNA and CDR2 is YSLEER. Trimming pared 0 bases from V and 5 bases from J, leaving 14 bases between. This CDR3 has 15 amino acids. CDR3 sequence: CASSQEGSPTNEQYF. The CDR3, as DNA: TGCGCCAGCAGCCAAGAAGGGTCACCAACCAACGAGCAGTACTTC.

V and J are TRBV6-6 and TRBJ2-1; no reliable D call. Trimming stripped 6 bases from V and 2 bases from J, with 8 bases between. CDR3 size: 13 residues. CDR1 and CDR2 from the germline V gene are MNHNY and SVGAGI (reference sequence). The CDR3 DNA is TGTGCCAGCAGCTTAGATGCCTACAATGAGCAGTTCTTC. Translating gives CASSLDAYNEQFF.

The CDR3 DNA sequence: TGTGCCAGCGGGACGGTAAATGACAATGAGCAGTTCTTC. Its protein product is CASGTVNDNEQFF. The chain carries TRBV9 and TRBJ2-1, with D possibly being TRBD1 or TRBD2 (5 bases each). Germline V lookup: CDR1 SGDLS, CDR2 YYNGEE. Trimming took off 7 bases at V and 5 bases at J, with 13 bases between the two ends. This CDR3 spans 13 amino acids.

The CDR3 DNA reads TGTGCCAGCTCACTCACCCTGACGGATTACCATCAAGAGACCCAGTACTTC. Translated, it gives CASSLTLTDYHQETQYF. The chain couples TRBV18 to TRBJ2-5; D is unclear. This CDR3 is built from 17 residues. V was pared by 4 bases and J by 2 bases, with 20 bases between. Germline-derived CDR1 and CDR2 are KGHSH and LQKENI.

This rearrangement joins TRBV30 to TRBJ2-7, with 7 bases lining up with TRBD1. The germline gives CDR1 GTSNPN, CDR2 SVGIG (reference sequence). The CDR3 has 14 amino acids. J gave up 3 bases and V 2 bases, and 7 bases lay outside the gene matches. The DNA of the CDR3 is TGTGCCTGGAGTCCTGGGACAGCACGCTACGAGCAGTACTTC. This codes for CAWSPGTARYEQYF.

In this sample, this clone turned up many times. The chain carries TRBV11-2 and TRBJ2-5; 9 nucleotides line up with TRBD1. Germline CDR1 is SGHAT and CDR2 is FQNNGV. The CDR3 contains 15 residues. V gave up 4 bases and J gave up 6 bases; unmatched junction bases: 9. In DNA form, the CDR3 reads TGTGCCAGCAGCTCGTTAACAGGGGGCGGGAAGACCCAGTACTTC. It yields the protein CASSSLTGGGKTQYF. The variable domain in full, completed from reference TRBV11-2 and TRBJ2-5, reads EAGVAQSPRYKIIEKRQSVAFWCNPISGHATLYWYQQILGQGPKLLIQFQNNGVVDDSQLPKDRFSAERLKGVDSTLKIQPAKLEDSAVYLCASSSLTGGGKTQYFGPGTRLLVL.

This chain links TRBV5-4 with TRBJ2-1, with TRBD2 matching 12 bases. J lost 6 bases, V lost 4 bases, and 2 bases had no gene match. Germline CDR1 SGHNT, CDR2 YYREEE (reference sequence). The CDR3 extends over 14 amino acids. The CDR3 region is CASSPGLAGNEQFF. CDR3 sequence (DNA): TGTGCCAGCAGCCCGGGACTAGCGGGCAATGAGCAGTTCTTC.

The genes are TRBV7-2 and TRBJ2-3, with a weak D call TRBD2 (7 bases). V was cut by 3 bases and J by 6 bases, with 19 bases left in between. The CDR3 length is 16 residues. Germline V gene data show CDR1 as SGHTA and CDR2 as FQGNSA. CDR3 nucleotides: TGTGCCAGCAGCTTTTGGGGGAGGGGGGAGGCGGATACGCAGTATTTT. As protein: CASSFWGRGEADTQYF.

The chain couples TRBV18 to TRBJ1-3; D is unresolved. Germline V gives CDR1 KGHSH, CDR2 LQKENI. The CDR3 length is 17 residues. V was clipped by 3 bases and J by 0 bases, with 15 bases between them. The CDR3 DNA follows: TGTGCCAGCTCACCCATCCCACCGAGAACCTCTGGAAACACCATATATTTT. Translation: CASSPIPPRTSGNTIYF.

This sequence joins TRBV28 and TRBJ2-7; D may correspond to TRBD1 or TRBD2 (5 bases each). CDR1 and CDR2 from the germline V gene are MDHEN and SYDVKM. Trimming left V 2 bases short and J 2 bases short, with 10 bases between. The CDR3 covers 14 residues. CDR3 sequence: CASSLHGTTYEQYF. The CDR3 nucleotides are TGTGCCAGCAGTTTACACGGGACCACCTACGAGCAGTACTTC.

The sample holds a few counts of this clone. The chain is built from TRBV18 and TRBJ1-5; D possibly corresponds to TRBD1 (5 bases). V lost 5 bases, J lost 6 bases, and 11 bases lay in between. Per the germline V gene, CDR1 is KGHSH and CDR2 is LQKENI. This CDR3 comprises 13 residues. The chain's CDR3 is CASSTAGSQPQHF. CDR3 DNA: TGTGCCAGCTCAACGGCAGGGAGTCAGCCCCAGCATTTT.

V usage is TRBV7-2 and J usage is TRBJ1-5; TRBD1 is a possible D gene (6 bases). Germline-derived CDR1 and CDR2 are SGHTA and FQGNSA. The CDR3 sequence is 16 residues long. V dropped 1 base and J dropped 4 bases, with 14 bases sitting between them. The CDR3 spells CASSLVTGGGNQPQHF. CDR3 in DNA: TGTGCCAGCAGCTTAGTGACAGGCGGGGGAAATCAGCCCCAGCATTTT. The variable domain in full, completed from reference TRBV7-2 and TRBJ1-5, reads GAGVSQSPSNKVTEKGKDVELRCDPISGHTALYWYRQSLGQGLEFLIYFQGNSAPDKSGLPSDRFSAERTGGSVSTLTIQRTQQEDSAVYLCASSLVTGGGNQPQHFGDGTRLSIL.

CDR3 loop: CASSLALGGYTF. As DNA, the CDR3 is TGTGCCAGCAGTTTAGCCCTAGGGGGCTACACCTTC. The V gene is TRBV28, the J gene TRBJ1-2, with D unresolved. The V end was cut by 2 bases, the J end by 8 bases, with 9 bases between. Germline V CDR1 and CDR2: MDHEN, SYDVKM. CDR3 length: 12 residues.

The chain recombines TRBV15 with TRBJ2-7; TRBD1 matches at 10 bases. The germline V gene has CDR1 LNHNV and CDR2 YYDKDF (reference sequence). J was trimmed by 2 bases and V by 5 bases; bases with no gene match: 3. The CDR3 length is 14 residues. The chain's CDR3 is CATSRGQGAYEQYF. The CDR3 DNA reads TGTGCCACCAGCCGTGGACAGGGGGCCTACGAGCAGTACTTC.

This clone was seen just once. In DNA, the CDR3 is TGTGCCAGCAGCTTAAGAGGAAGTCCTGGGGCCAACGTCCTGACTTTC. Translation: CASSLRGSPGANVLTF. This chain links TRBV7-8 with TRBJ2-6; D is ambiguous. CDR3 size: 16 residues. From germline, CDR1 is SGHVS and CDR2 FQNEAQ. V lost 2 bases and J lost 2, with 10 bases in between. Together with reference TRBV7-8 and TRBJ2-6, the CDR3 gives the full variable domain: GAGVSQSPRYKVAKRGQDVALRCDPISGHVSLFWYQQALGQGPEFLTYFQNEAQLDKSGLPSDRFFAERPEGSVSTLKIQRTQQEDSAVYLCASSLRGSPGANVLTFGAGSRLTVL.

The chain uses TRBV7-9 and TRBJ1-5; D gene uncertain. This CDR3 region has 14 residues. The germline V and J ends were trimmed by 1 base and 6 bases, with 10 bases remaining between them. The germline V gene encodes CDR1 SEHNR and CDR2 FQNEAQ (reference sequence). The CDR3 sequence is CASSLEGSAQPQHF. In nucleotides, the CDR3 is TGTGCCAGCAGCTTAGAGGGTAGCGCTCAGCCCCAGCATTTT.

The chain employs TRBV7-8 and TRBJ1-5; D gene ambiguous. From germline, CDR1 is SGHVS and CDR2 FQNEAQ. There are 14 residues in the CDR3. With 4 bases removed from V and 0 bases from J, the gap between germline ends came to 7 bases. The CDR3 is CASSSQYSNQPQHF. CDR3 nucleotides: TGTGCCAGCAGCTCCCAATATAGCAATCAGCCCCAGCATTTT.